This passage covers 13 T cell receptor beta chains from one sample sequenced in a study of CD8 T cells in ankylosing spondylitis. Study-wide results and limits: Among TCR beta sequences, a motif of under ten highly homologous variants appeared characteristic of ankylosing spondylitis blood.

TCRdb re-called the 5' RACE reads through MiXCR, storing one row per CDR3 protein. The sample includes roughly 670,000 distinct CDR3 sequences, roughly 19% seen only once; the top ten take 15% to 20%. These TCRs are of unknown antigen specificity. Sequencing input: blood, either unsorted or a sorted T cell fraction (not recorded which). The receptors originated from a male donor with ankylosing spondylitis.

There are a few counts of this clonotype. The chain couples TRBV6-1 to TRBJ2-7; D unresolved. The CDR3 loop spans 12 amino acids. V lost 1 base to trimming and J lost 3 bases, with 4 bases between them. Looked up from germline, CDR1 is MNHNS and CDR2 is SASEGT. The CDR3 region has the DNA TGTGCCAGCAGTGAAGGTAACTACGAGCAGTACTTC. Its translation: CASSEGNYEQYF.

The chain links TRBV7-6 to TRBJ2-7, with D possibly matching TRBD2 (5 bases). V was shortened by 6 bases and J by 4 bases, with 13 bases between the two germline ends. Germline CDR1 is SGHVS and CDR2 is FNYEAQ. The CDR3 consists of 13 residues. The CDR3 region has the DNA TGTGCCAGCAGTCTAGGGAGCCTTTACGAGCAGTACTTC. Translating gives CASSLGSLYEQYF.

The rearrangement links TRBV25-1 to TRBJ1-4; D is undetermined. The germline CDR1 and CDR2 sequences are MGHDK and SYGVNS. The germline V and J ends were trimmed by 3 bases and 2 bases, with 10 bases remaining between them. The CDR3 loop spans 15 amino acids. The CDR3 DNA reads TGTGCCAGCAGTGACCCCCACGGGACTAATGAAAAACTGTTTTTT. It codes for CASSDPHGTNEKLFF.

The chain has TRBV13 and TRBJ2-7, with TRBD2 as a possible D gene (5 bases). The CDR3 sequence is 13 residues long. Per the germline V gene, CDR1 is PRHDT and CDR2 is FYEKMQ (reference sequence). Trimming pared 6 bases from V and 5 bases from J, leaving 14 bases between. Here the CDR3 DNA reads TGTGCCAGCAGGTCAGAGGGATTGAACGAGCAGTACTTC. Amino acid sequence: CASRSEGLNEQYF. The whole variable domain, filled in from reference TRBV13 and TRBJ2-7, reads AAGVIQSPRHLIKEKRETATLKCYPIPRHDTVYWYQQGPGQDPQFLISFYEKMQSDKGSIPDRFSAQQFSDYHSELNMSSLELGDSALYFCASRSEGLNEQYFGPGTRLTVT.

In this sample, this clonotype turned up a few times. The rearrangement joins TRBV7-2 to TRBJ1-2; 11 nucleotides align to TRBD1. Germline V lookup: CDR1 SGHTA, CDR2 FQGNSA. J lost 8 bases, V lost 3 bases, and 8 bases had no gene match. There are 15 residues in the CDR3. The CDR3 DNA is TGTGCCAGCAGCTTCCCCGGACAGGGGGCTTACGGCTACACCTTC. Protein product: CASSFPGQGAYGYTF.

CDR3 DNA sequence: TGTGCCAGCAGCCCAACTCCGGGGGGTGCAACTAATGAAAAACTGTTTTTT. This codes for CASSPTPGGATNEKLFF. The V call is TRBV7-8, the J call TRBJ1-4, with D tentatively TRBD1 (5 bases). CDR1 SGHVS and CDR2 FQNEAQ come from the germline V gene. The CDR3 totals 17 residues. The V end lost 5 bases, the J end lost 0 bases, and 16 bases lay between the germline ends.

The V gene is TRBV20-1, the J gene TRBJ2-7, with 8 bases that match TRBD2. The CDR3 has 15 residues. From germline, CDR1 is DFQATT and CDR2 SNEGSKA (reference sequence). Trimming cost V 0 bases and J 4 bases; bases outside gene matches: 8. CDR3 nucleotide sequence: TGCAGTGCTAGAGATGGCAGCGGGAGCGGGTACGAGCAGTACTTC. It yields the protein CSARDGSGSGYEQYF.

This clonotype has only a few counts. The rearrangement links TRBV29-1 to TRBJ2-5; D uncertain. Germline assignment: CDR1 SQVTM and CDR2 ANQGSEA. V gave up 4 bases and J gave up 5 bases, with 8 bases separating them. The CDR3 has 11 residues. The CDR3 coding sequence is TGCAGCGTTGGTCAGTTGGAGACCCAGTACTTC. Its translation: CSVGQLETQYF.

V gene TRBV4-1 combines with J gene TRBJ2-1, with TRBD2 matching over 10 bases. The CDR3 is 17 residues long. In germline, CDR1 is MGHRA, CDR2 YSYEKL. V shed 0 bases, J shed 9 bases, and the junction held 11 bases outside the gene matches. This CDR3 reads CASSQDGLAGVQGEQFF. In nucleotides, the CDR3 is TGCGCCAGCAGCCAAGATGGCCTAGCGGGGGTCCAGGGTGAGCAGTTCTTC.

This clonotype was detected only a few times. The rearrangement joins TRBV4-1 to TRBJ2-7; D unclear. Trimming removed 4 bases at V and 4 bases at J, with 11 bases between. The CDR3 consists of 13 residues. The germline V gene encodes CDR1 MGHRA and CDR2 YSYEKL. The DNA of the CDR3 is TGCGCCAGCAGCCCTGGACCCTTTTACGAGCAGTACTTC. It translates to CASSPGPFYEQYF.

DNA of the CDR3: TGTGCCAGCAGCTTACGGGGCGGGAGGTTTGAGACCCAGTACTTC. It encodes CASSLRGGRFETQYF. This chain joins TRBV7-8 and TRBJ2-5, with 8 nucleotides matching TRBD2. CDR3 length: 15 residues. J lost 5 bases, V lost 2 bases, and 7 bases had no gene match. Looked up from germline, CDR1 is SGHVS and CDR2 is FQNEAQ.

There are many counts of this clonotype. This sequence joins TRBV4-2 and TRBJ2-5; 7 bases agree with TRBD1. The CDR3 is 15 amino acids. Trimming cost V 0 bases and J 1 base; bases outside gene matches: 2. Per germline, CDR1 LGHNA and CDR2 YNFKEQ. The CDR3 bases are TGTGCCAGCAGCCAAGAAAGGACAGGCCAAGAGACCCAGTACTTC. Translated, it gives CASSQERTGQETQYF.

The genes are TRBV27 and TRBJ2-3; possible D gene TRBD2, 5 bases. Trimming removed 4 bases at V and 6 bases at J, with 11 bases between. Germline V gene lookup returns CDR1 MNHEY and CDR2 SMNVEV (reference sequence). The CDR3 has 13 amino acids. CDR3 DNA: TGTGCCAGCAGTTACGGGGTCACGGATACGCAGTATTTT. It specifies CASSYGVTDTQYF.